This T cell receptor (beta chain) was sequenced during a study of vaccination and CD4 T cells after COVID-19. V lost 0 bases and J 0 bases, leaving 18 bases between the germline ends. This CDR3 has 18 amino acids. Germline CDR1 DFQATT, CDR2 SNEGSKA (reference sequence). Treatment denoted: approximately nine-day PBMC culture with coronavirus spike peptide pools or control peptides (ViraFEST assay). Isolation of CD4+ T cells by negative selection took place after roughly 10 days of culture. Turning to this clonotype: Its target is unknown.

Scientists ran DNA taken from cultured CD4+ T cells through the Oncomine TCR Beta short-read assay for sequencing. Genomic DNA was taken out of cultured CD4+ T cells by extraction. TCRdb re-called the PCR reads with MiXCR, one entry per CDR3 protein. The sample holds approximately 20,000 distinct CDR3 sequences, approximately 38% seen once. The clonotype was recovered from a human donor with COVID-19. This chain connects TRBV20-1 to TRBJ2-1, with D uncertain. The sequenced material came from cultured CD4+ T cells from blood. Written as DNA, the CDR3 is TGCAGTGCTAGAGATTCGGGCAGTTCCCCGACCTCCTACAATGAGCAGTTCTTC. Protein: CSARDSGSSPTSYNEQFF.